These 19 T cell receptor beta chains came from one sample sequenced in a study of blood T cell repertoires in COVID-19. Sequencing used immunoSEQ multiplex PCR; TCRdb keeps in-frame clones, though not all of them. This table holds 200,000 to 250,000 clones, approximately 86% found once. Sequenced sample: PBMCs or T cells enriched from blood (not recorded which). The receptors here all came from a man aged 18-30 years with acute COVID-19.

The chain carries TRBV5-6 and TRBJ2-3, with 12 nucleotides matching TRBD2. Looked up from germline, CDR1 is SGHDT and CDR2 is YYEEEE. CDR3 length: 18 residues. V dropped 4 bases and J dropped 1; count of bases not matched to a gene: 10. The DNA for the CDR3 is TGTGCCAGCAGCCCTTGGGCTAGCGGGAGGGAGGGCACAGATACGCAGTATTTT. Its translation: CASSPWASGREGTDTQYF.

The V gene is TRBV5-1, the J gene TRBJ2-1; 13 nucleotides agree with TRBD2. This CDR3 spans 18 amino acids. V was pared by 0 bases and J by 7 bases, with 10 bases of the junction left unmatched. CDR1 and CDR2 from the germline V gene are SGHRS and YFSETQ. DNA of the CDR3: TGCGCCAGCAGCTTGGCACCCCAGGGACTAGCGGGAATTAATGAGCAGTTCTTC. It codes for CASSLAPQGLAGINEQFF.

This sequence joins TRBV6-2 or TRBV6-3 and TRBJ2-5, with D unresolved. V lost 5 bases and J 5 bases, leaving 15 bases between the germline ends. Per the germline V gene, CDR1 is MNHEY and CDR2 is SVGEGT. The CDR3 covers 14 residues. CDR3 residues: CASSVRRTSETQYF. CDR3 bases: TGTGCCAGCAGTGTTCGGAGAACGAGTGAGACCCAGTACTTC.

The rearrangement uses TRBV9 and TRBJ2-1; TRBD2 matches 7 bases. The germline V gene encodes CDR1 SGDLS and CDR2 YYNGEE. The CDR3 is 18 amino acids. With V trimmed by 0 bases and J by 0 bases, 9 bases remained unmatched. The CDR3 reads CASSVGPAGTSSYNEQFF. CDR3 nucleotide sequence: TGTGCCAGCAGCGTAGGCCCAGCGGGAACGAGCTCCTACAATGAGCAGTTCTTC.

This rearrangement joins TRBV4-1 to TRBJ2-3, with 9 bases matching TRBD2. Trimming cost V 1 base and J 2 bases; bases outside gene matches: 7. Per germline, CDR1 MGHRA and CDR2 YSYEKL. The CDR3 sequence is 17 residues long. The CDR3 region has the DNA TGCGCCAGCAGCCAAGGGACGACTAGCGGTGACACAGATACGCAGTATTTT. Translating it yields CASSQGTTSGDTDTQYF.

The table lists this clone with a few counts. The CDR3, as DNA: TGTGCCAGCAGCCAAGATTCCCGTTACGAGCAGTACTTC. Protein sequence: CASSQDSRYEQYF. The genes are TRBV3-1 (or the pseudogene TRBV3-2) and TRBJ2-7; D remains ambiguous. The length of the CDR3 is 13 residues. V was trimmed by 0 bases and J by 4 bases, leaving 7 bases between them. CDR1 LGHDT and CDR2 YNNKEL come from the germline V gene (reference sequence).

The gene calls are TRBV7-5 and TRBJ2-5; the DNA was not used to check the table's D call, TRBD1. TRBV7-5 is assigned pseudogene status. This CDR3 is built from 15 residues. The chain's CDR3 is CARTGRDRGGETQYF. As DNA, the CDR3 is TGTGCCAGAACCGGTCGGGACAGGGGAGGAGAGACCCAGTACTTC.

The gene calls are TRBV27 and TRBJ2-7; D is undetermined. The CDR3 consists of 14 residues. V gave up 5 bases and J gave up 3 bases, with 14 bases separating them. Per germline, CDR1 MNHEY and CDR2 SMNVEV (reference sequence). The CDR3 DNA follows: TGTGCCAGCAGTACCAATCCCGGTAGCTACGAGCAGTACTTC. Its translation is CASSTNPGSYEQYF.

V usage is TRBV5-1 and J usage is TRBJ1-1; no definite D call. This CDR3 is built from 11 residues. Germline loops: CDR1 SGHRS, CDR2 YFSETQ. V was clipped by 5 bases and J by 2 bases, with 4 bases between them. Here the CDR3 reads CASSSNTEAFF. The CDR3 nucleotides read TGCGCCAGCAGTAGTAACACTGAAGCTTTCTTT.

This sequence joins TRBV5-1 and TRBJ1-1; D is unresolved. CDR1 and CDR2 from the germline V gene are SGHRS and YFSETQ. V lost 3 bases and J 6 bases, leaving 12 bases between the germline ends. The CDR3 runs to 13 residues. DNA of the CDR3: TGCGCCAGCAGCTCGAACTCCCAAGCTGAAGCTTTCTTT. Amino acids: CASSSNSQAEAFF.

This clone was recorded a few times. The chain recombines TRBV5-4 with TRBJ2-2; TRBD2 matches at 13 bases. Germline assignment: CDR1 SGHNT and CDR2 YYREEE (reference sequence). The CDR3 loop spans 15 amino acids. V lost 3 bases and J lost 7; bases outside the gene matches: 3. The DNA for the CDR3 is TGTGCCAGCAGCTGGGGGACTAGCGGGAACGGGGAGCTGTTTTTT. Amino acids: CASSWGTSGNGELFF.

The V call is TRBV4-3, the J call TRBJ2-1; the match to TRBD2 covers 10 bases. The germline gives CDR1 LGHNA, CDR2 YSLEER. J was trimmed by 6 bases and V by 4 bases; bases with no gene match: 15. The CDR3 is made up of 18 amino acids. CDR3: CASSRQSSAGGGGNEQFF. The CDR3, as DNA: TGCGCCAGCAGCCGACAAAGTTCAGCGGGAGGGGGGGGCAATGAGCAGTTCTTC.

The rearrangement links TRBV28 to TRBJ1-2; tentative D call: TRBD1 (5 bases). The germline V and J ends were trimmed by 4 bases and 7 bases, with 13 bases remaining between them. The V gene's germline CDR1 is MDHEN and CDR2 SYDVKM. The CDR3 extends over 13 amino acids. The DNA of the CDR3 is TGTGCCAGCAGTTGGGGGGGTTTGGGTGGCTACACCTTC. The encoded protein is CASSWGGLGGYTF.

This clone was observed a handful of times. This chain connects TRBV3-1 (or the pseudogene TRBV3-2) to TRBJ1-3; D not resolved. The CDR3 spans 15 residues. Trimming shortened V by 4 bases and J by 4 bases, and 14 bases separated the two germline ends. Germline V gives CDR1 LGHDT, CDR2 YNNKEL (reference sequence). CDR3 loop: CASSPSRGYGNTIYF. The CDR3, as DNA: TGTGCCAGCAGCCCTTCTCGAGGGTACGGAAACACCATATATTTT.

In its sample, this clone was seen a few times. The chain carries TRBV2 and TRBJ1-5, with a tentative D call TRBD1 (6 bases). This CDR3 spans 15 amino acids. The V end lost 7 bases, the J end lost 5 bases, and 18 bases lay between the germline ends. The germline V gene has CDR1 SNHLY and CDR2 FYNNEI. The CDR3 sequence: CASKSGQGSDQPQHF. The CDR3 nucleotides are TGTGCCAGCAAGAGTGGGCAGGGGTCGGATCAGCCCCAGCATTTT.

The chain has TRBV29-1 and TRBJ2-1; the D is unclear. CDR1 and CDR2 (germline): SQVTM, ANQGSEA. The germline V and J ends were trimmed by 7 bases and 2 bases, with 21 bases remaining between them. This CDR3 has 16 residues. CDR3 coding DNA: TGCAGCGAGCAAGGCAGGATGGATGGCCCCTACAATGAGCAGTTCTTC. This encodes CSEQGRMDGPYNEQFF.

This clone was observed once. V and J are TRBV30 and TRBJ1-2; D is ambiguous. CDR3 length: 13 residues. The germline V and J ends were trimmed by 3 bases and 8 bases, with 16 bases remaining between them. Per the germline V gene, CDR1 is GTSNPN and CDR2 is SVGIG (reference sequence). This CDR3 reads CAWRTKAQEGYTF. CDR3 DNA sequence: TGTGCCTGGAGGACAAAGGCTCAAGAGGGCTACACCTTC.

V is TRBV6-5 and J is TRBJ1-4; no clear D. V was shortened by 2 bases and J by 2 bases, with 6 bases between the two germline ends. Germline values: CDR1 MNHEY, CDR2 SVGAGI. The CDR3 is made up of 14 amino acids. The CDR3, as DNA: TGTGCCAGCAGTTACACAGCCACTAATGAAAAACTGTTTTTT. Translating gives CASSYTATNEKLFF.

The CDR3 reads CSVEEESGTGDEKLFF. The DNA for the CDR3 is TGCAGCGTTGAAGAAGAATCCGGGACAGGGGATGAAAAACTGTTTTTT. The chain uses TRBV29-1 and TRBJ1-4; 10 bases map to TRBD1. Trimming took 0 bases from V and 6 from J; bases not matched to a gene: 7. Germline-derived CDR1 and CDR2 are SQVTM and ANQGSEA. There are 16 residues in the CDR3.